Listed below are T cell receptor beta chains from one sample, sequenced in a study of OX40 agonist ivuxolimab in advanced cancers. TCRdb keeps only in-frame clones here, not all; method: immunoSEQ multiplex PCR. The profile covers some 44,000 clones, with 82% appearing a single time and roughly 24% taken by the ten largest. The sample here was CD4+ or CD8+ T cells sorted from blood, taken in a trial of the OX40 agonist ivuxolimab. All receptors come from an adult with an advanced solid tumor such as melanoma, head and neck, liver or kidney cancer. Each CDR3 is given with its conserved first and last residue. D genes are given only for firm matches. Clone sizes are given selectively: once, few, many, or a class where the clone is expanded.

d_gene	v_gene	abundance	j_gene	CDR3aa	CDR3nt
TRBD2	TRBV28	few	TRBJ2-7	CASSSSGSSYEQYF	TGTGCCAGCAGTTCTAGCGGGAGCTCCTACGAGCAGTACTTC
TRBD2	TRBV4-1	-	TRBJ2-3	CASSLGLAGPDTQYF	TGCGCCAGCAGCCTGGGACTAGCGGGGCCAGATACGCAGTATTTT
TRBD1	TRBV5-1	once	TRBJ2-7	CASSPSTGTYEQYF	TGCGCCAGCAGCCCATCGACAGGGACCTACGAGCAGTACTTC
TRBD2	TRBV4-3	medium-sized	TRBJ2-5	CASSQLAGEETQYF	TGCGCCAGCAGCCAATTAGCGGGGGAAGAGACCCAGTACTTC
-	TRBV7-2	-	TRBJ2-3	CASSPQGLLRTDTQYF	TGTGCCAGCAGCCCCCAAGGGCTCCTACGCACAGATACGCAGTATTTT
TRBD1	TRBV5-6	-	TRBJ1-6	CASTRQGLYSPLHF	TGTGCCAGCACCCGACAGGGGTTGTATTCACCCCTCCACTTT
-	TRBV19	-	TRBJ2-7	CASSTAGYEQYF	TGTGCCAGTAGTACAGCGGGCTACGAGCAGTACTTC
-	TRBV4-1	-	TRBJ2-2	CASSHPDRNTGELFF	TGCGCCAGCAGCCACCCAGACAGGAACACCGGGGAGCTGTTTTTT
TRBD2	TRBV29-1	-	TRBJ2-7	CSVLAGYYEQYF	TGCAGCGTTCTAGCGGGCTACTACGAGCAGTACTTC
-	TRBV6-1	-	TRBJ2-1	CASRSTGGIGNEQFF	TGTGCCAGCAGGTCGACTGGGGGGATAGGGAATGAGCAGTTCTTC
TRBD1	TRBV7-2	-	TRBJ2-3	CASSLVLGTGTPTDTQYF	TGTGCCAGCAGCTTAGTACTTGGGACAGGGACCCCCACAGATACGCAGTATTTT
-	TRBV4-1	-	TRBJ2-5	CASSQDPLEETQYF	TGCGCCAGCAGCCAAGATCCCCTGGAAGAGACCCAGTACTTC
-	TRBV6-5	-	TRBJ1-1	CASSPHRGRAFEAFF	TGTGCCAGCAGCCCCCACAGAGGTAGGGCCTTTGAAGCTTTCTTT
TRBD1	TRBV2	-	TRBJ2-3	CASSRQGGTDTQYF	TGTGCCAGCAGCAGACAGGGGGGGACAGATACGCAGTATTTT